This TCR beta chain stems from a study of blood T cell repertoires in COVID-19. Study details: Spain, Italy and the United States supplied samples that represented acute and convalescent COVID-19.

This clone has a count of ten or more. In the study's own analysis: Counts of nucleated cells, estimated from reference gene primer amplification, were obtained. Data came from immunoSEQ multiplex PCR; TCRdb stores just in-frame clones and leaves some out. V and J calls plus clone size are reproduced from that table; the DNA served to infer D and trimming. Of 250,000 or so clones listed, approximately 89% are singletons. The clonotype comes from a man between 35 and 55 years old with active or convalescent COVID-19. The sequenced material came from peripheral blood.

The CDR3 spells CASSVGGGLDYGYTF. DNA of the CDR3: TGTGCCAGCAGCGTAGGCGGAGGTTTGGACTATGGCTACACCTTC. The rearrangement joins TRBV9 to TRBJ1-2; D unclear. V lost 0 bases and J lost 3, with 12 bases in between. CDR1 and CDR2 from the germline V gene are SGDLS and YYNGEE. CDR3 length: 15 amino acids. Combining the CDR3 with reference TRBV9 and TRBJ1-2 gives the whole variable domain DSGVTQTPKHLITATGQRVTLRCSPRSGDLSVYWYQQSLDQGLQFLIQYYNGEERAKGNILERFSAQQFPDLHSELNLSSLELGDSALYFCASSVGGGLDYGYTFGSGTRLTVV.